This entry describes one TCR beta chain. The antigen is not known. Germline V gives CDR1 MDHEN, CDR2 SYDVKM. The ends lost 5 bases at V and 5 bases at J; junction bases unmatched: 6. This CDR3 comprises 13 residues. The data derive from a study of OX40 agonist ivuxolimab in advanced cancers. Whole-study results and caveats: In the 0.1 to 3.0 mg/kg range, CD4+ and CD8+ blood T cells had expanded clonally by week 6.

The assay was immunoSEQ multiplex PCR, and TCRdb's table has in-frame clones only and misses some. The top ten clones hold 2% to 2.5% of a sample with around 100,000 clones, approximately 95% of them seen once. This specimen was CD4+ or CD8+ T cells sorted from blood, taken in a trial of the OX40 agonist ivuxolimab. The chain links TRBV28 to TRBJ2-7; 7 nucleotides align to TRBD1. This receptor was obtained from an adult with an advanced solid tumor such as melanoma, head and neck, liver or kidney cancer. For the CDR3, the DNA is TGTGCCAGCAGTCCAGACAGGGCCCACGAGCAGTACTTC. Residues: CASSPDRAHEQYF.